This entry features one T cell receptor (beta chain) sequence. Its specificity is not known. Authors' analysis steps: Junction-only sequences without quality scores came from ImmunoSEQ, so filtering differed. Data came from immunoSEQ multiplex PCR; TCRdb stores just in-frame clones and leaves some out. V, J and clone size reflect that table, while D and trimming were determined from the DNA. The profile shows millions of clones, roughly 96% of them singletons. This sample is part of a study of shared clonotypes between healthy human individuals. Study conclusions and caveats: Rarefaction analysis demonstrated incomplete sorted-subset sequencing notwithstanding large depth.

Material for sequencing was naive CD4+ T cells sorted from blood. The subset: CD45RA+ positively selected. This clonotype was obtained from a young man in good health.

CDR3 DNA sequence: TGTGCCAGCAGCTACCGTCCGACAGGCCTCGGCGAGCAGTACTTC. As protein: CASSYRPTGLGEQYF. This chain joins TRBV13 and TRBJ2-7; perhaps TRBD1 as D (6 bases). In germline, CDR1 is PRHDT, CDR2 FYEKMQ (reference sequence). The CDR3 has 15 amino acids. V was shortened by 4 bases and J by 6 bases, with 19 bases between the two germline ends.